This TCR beta chain was captured by sequencing in a study of shared clonotypes between healthy human individuals (dated by TCRdb to about 2020). At the level of the whole study: A couple of women and a few men aged 18 to 49 years were included in the cohort. For each donor, CD4 naive and CD4 memory were each run on three plates, CD8 naive on two plates, and CD8 memory on one plate. The study deeply sequenced blood TCR repertoires of several healthy adults to estimate repertoire size and the extent of clonotype sharing between individuals. Libraries were prepared and TCR repertoires were sequenced by different laboratories using diverse techniques, in order to increase sequencing depth and limit assay-specific biases. Per donor, leukapheresis produced somewhere between about 0.9 and 9.5 billion PBMCs. The full study reports these points: Sampling was restricted to blood, and TCR repertoires in tissues likely differ from the TCR repertoires found in blood. Pairwise subsampling indicated that sequencing depth was expected to affect the degree of clonotype sharing among donors. When four donors were compared, the shared fraction of clonotypes was around 4.6% for naive CD4, approximately 3.5% for naive CD8, about 2.5% for memory CD4, and 0.35% to 0.5% for memory CD8. Higher generation probabilities were observed for clonotypes shared by all four sorted-subset donors than for non-shared clonotypes. Even with the large sequencing depth, rarefaction of the sorted-subset datasets indicated that sequencing was incomplete. Naive subsets generally had larger estimated clonotype richness than memory subsets. Because the study included a small number of donors, the genetic and exposure-history diversity represented was limited.

The donors were healthy, HIV-negative adults with no recently reported acute infections or vaccinations. Every donor was a Caucasian adult living in Nashville, Tennessee, USA. CD4+ T cells were enriched by magnetic negative selection, after which naive cells were positively selected on CD45RA and the negative fraction was taken as the memory subset. After blood collection by leukapheresis, PBMCs were isolated using Ficoll-Histopaque density gradient centrifugation and then cryopreserved in the vapor phase of liquid nitrogen. Analytical flow cytometry was used to check the purity and quantity of each magnetically sorted T cell population. Each sorted fraction had its genomic DNA isolated and then quantified by UV absorbance on a Nanodrop 2000c. TCR CDR3 regions were amplified from genomic DNA by multiplex PCR using the deep immunoSEQ assay. Extracted genomic DNA from each cell subset was distributed evenly across all wells of several immunoSEQ 96-well plates, and each plate was treated as a replicate. For sorted subsets, each replicate PCR was loaded with 150 to 250 ng genomic DNA, equivalent to approximately 33,000 T cell genomes. Purified libraries were measured with a Qubit 3.0 fluorometer, size-checked on a Bioanalyzer 2100, and measured again with the KAPA Library Quantification kit. A separate single-read 150-cycle Illumina NextSeq 550 flow cell was used to sequence each immunoSEQ 96-well plate. The authors' analysis ran thus. Because the immunoSEQ output held only junctional sequences and lacked quality scores, the filtering could not match the filtering applied to full-length reads. To assign V/J genes and CDR3, sequences were annotated using PyIR, a Python wrapper for IgBLAST v1.9, with IMGT germline references. Reads were removed for weak V/J assignments (E-value above 1e-6), missing CDR3, stop codons, out-of-frame junctions, or ambiguous translated residues. V3J clonotypes were defined by identical inferred V gene, J gene, and CDR3 amino acid sequence. The percentage overlap between two repertoires was calculated by dividing the number of shared unique clonotypes by the size of the smaller repertoire. Three approaches were used to assess repertoire richness: RTK rarefaction, the Chao1 estimator, and Recon v2.1 estimates of unobserved clonotypes. For all TCRbeta clonotypes obtained by the gDNA method from a handful of donors, generation probabilities were computed with OLGA. TCRdb took this table from immuneACCESS and kept in-frame rearrangements with V and J called. Such tables lack part of the clones; where checked against another copy, unresolved V genes explain under half of the gap, and the rest is unexplained. The V and J calls and clone size come from that table; D and trimming were worked out from the DNA. This sample gives over 400,000 clones in total; 90% to 97% of them show up just once. About 0.064% of the sample comes from the top ten.

To note about this clone: Its antigen specificity is not known. No quality values exist for individual bases; no much larger clone is one base distant. This sample also contains other DNA sequences that code for the same CDR3.

At the junction V is shortened by 2 bases and J by 2 bases; bases outside the gene matches: 2. CDR1 is given as SGDLS and CDR2 as YYNGEE, both from the germline V gene. Its CDR3 holds 15 amino acids, cysteine through phenylalanine. The kept DNA is CDR3 alone, 45 bases in frame from the first base. Recombination connected TRBV9 to TRBJ2-7, with 12 central nucleotides matching TRBD2. The TCR originated in a woman aged 30 to 39 in good health. The sequencing sample was made of naive CD4+ T cells sorted from blood. This sample's cell subset or site label indicates: CD45RA+ positively selected. The CDR3 reads CASSVGLAGTYEQYF. The nucleotide sequence is TGTGCCAGCAGCGTTGGACTAGCGGGGACCTACGAGCAGTACTTC.